These 5 T cell receptor beta chains share one sample of origin, sequenced in a study of STAT3 mutations in large granular lymphocyte leukemia. Study-wide findings and caveats: At least one immunodominant TCR beta clonotype appeared in every T-cell large granular lymphocyte leukemia patient.

These TCRs' antigens remain unknown. Method: immunoSEQ multiplex PCR; TCRdb's copy keeps in-frame clones and lacks some. Among about 15,000 clones listed, around 90% were seen once. The material sequenced was peripheral blood mononuclear cells. These receptors were taken from a woman aged 50 to 60 with T-cell large granular lymphocyte leukemia. Some clones in this sample may be carry-over from other donors' samples.

This chain uses TRBV27 with TRBJ2-1; 10 bases are a match to TRBD1. V shed 9 bases and J 3 bases; nucleotides not matched to a gene: 5. CDR1 is MNHEY and CDR2 is SMNVEV in the germline V gene (reference sequence). The CDR3 has 14 amino acids. CDR3: CASPWTGGYNEQFF. CDR3 coding DNA: TGTGCCAGTCCCTGGACAGGGGGCTACAATGAGCAGTTCTTC.

This sequence joins TRBV5-4 and TRBJ2-5; 9 nucleotides match TRBD2. This CDR3 contains 16 residues. V was clipped by 1 base and J by 5 bases; unmatched bases: 9. Germline CDR1 reads SGHNT; CDR2 reads YYREEE (reference sequence). Here the CDR3 DNA reads TGTGCCAGCAGCTTGAGGGGACTAGCCCTCGGGGAGACCCAGTACTTC. It specifies CASSLRGLALGETQYF.

The J gene is TRBJ1-1, the V gene TRBV7-6; D unresolved. Germline CDR1 is SGHVS and CDR2 is FNYEAQ. The CDR3 has 12 amino acids. Trimming removed 4 bases at V and 5 bases at J, with 8 bases between. CDR3 nucleotides: TGTGCCAGCAGCTCCCCCCAAACTGAAGCTTTCTTT. Protein sequence: CASSSPQTEAFF.

The chain recombines TRBV5-6 with TRBJ2-5; 9 bases are a match to TRBD1. The V segment lost 2 bases and the J segment 4 bases; nucleotides outside the gene matches: 6. This CDR3 region has 15 residues. Germline V gives CDR1 SGHDT, CDR2 YYEEEE. The CDR3 reads CASSFGGTGLETQYF. The CDR3 DNA reads TGTGCCAGCAGCTTCGGTGGGACAGGGTTAGAGACCCAGTACTTC.

V and J are TRBV6-6 and TRBJ2-7, with 7 positions matching TRBD1. V trimming: 11 bases; J trimming: 6 bases; junction bases outside the gene matches: 16. The CDR3 covers 14 residues. Germline V gene lookup returns CDR1 MNHNY and CDR2 SVGAGI (reference sequence). CDR3 protein: CAANSGTATREQYF. The CDR3 bases are TGTGCCGCCAATTCCGGGACAGCGACCCGCGAGCAGTACTTC.